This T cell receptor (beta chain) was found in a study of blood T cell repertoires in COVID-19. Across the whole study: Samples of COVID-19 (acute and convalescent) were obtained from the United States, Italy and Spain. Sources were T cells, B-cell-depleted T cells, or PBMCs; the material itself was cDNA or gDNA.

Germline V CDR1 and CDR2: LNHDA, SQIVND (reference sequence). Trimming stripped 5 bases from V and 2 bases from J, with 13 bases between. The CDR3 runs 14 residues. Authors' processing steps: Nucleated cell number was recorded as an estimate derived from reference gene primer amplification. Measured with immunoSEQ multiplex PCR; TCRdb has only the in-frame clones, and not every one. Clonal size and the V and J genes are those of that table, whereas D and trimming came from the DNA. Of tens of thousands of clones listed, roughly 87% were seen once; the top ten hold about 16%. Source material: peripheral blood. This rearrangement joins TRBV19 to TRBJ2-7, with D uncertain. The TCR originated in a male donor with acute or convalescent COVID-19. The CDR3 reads CASSPPTEPYEQYF. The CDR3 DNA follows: TGTGCCAGTAGTCCCCCGACTGAACCCTACGAGCAGTACTTC.